These T cell receptor beta chains were read from a single sample in a study of blood T cell repertoires in COVID-19. Produced via immunoSEQ multiplex PCR; TCRdb's table is partial and in-frame only. The repertoire holds some 150,000 clones, more than 75% seen once, with less than 4.5% in the top ten. Input material: peripheral blood. These receptors were taken from a man between 60 and 75 years old with acute or convalescent COVID-19. The CDR3 runs from the conserved cysteine through the conserved F or W. D genes are given only for firm matches. Rows give clone size only sometimes, using once, few, many, or a class for an expanded clone.

v_call	d_call	j_call	clone_size	cdr3_aa	cdr3_nt
TRBV5-6	NA	TRBJ2-7	NA	CASSQQGRGVGEQYF	TGTGCCAGCAGCCAACAGGGAAGGGGAGTGGGCGAGCAGTACTTC
TRBV5-5	NA	TRBJ1-1	once	CASSLTPTLNTEAFF	TGTGCCAGCAGCCTCACCCCCACACTGAACACTGAAGCTTTCTTT
TRBV10-2	TRBD1	TRBJ1-5	few	CASSGDRSQPQHF	TGCGCCAGCTCGGGGGACAGAAGTCAGCCCCAGCATTTT
TRBV19	TRBD2	TRBJ2-3	few	CASRLAGSDTQYF	TGTGCCAGCAGACTAGCGGGATCAGATACGCAGTATTTT
TRBV19	NA	TRBJ1-3	few	CASSIRGGGNTIYF	TGTGCCAGTAGTATAAGAGGAGGAGGAAACACCATATATTTT
TRBV7-9	TRBD1	TRBJ1-2	once	CASSLGQGAYGYTF	TGTGCCAGCAGCTTAGGACAGGGGGCATATGGCTACACCTTC
TRBV23-1	TRBD1	TRBJ2-7	NA	CASSQNLGPGQAPYEQYF	TGCGCCAGCAGTCAAAACTTGGGGCCGGGACAGGCCCCCTACGAGCAGTACTTC
TRBV4-2	NA	TRBJ2-2	NA	CASSQTGTGELFF	TGTGCCAGCAGCCAGACGGGGACCGGGGAGCTGTTTTTT
TRBV29-1	NA	TRBJ2-1	NA	CSVVYLSPYNEQFF	TGCAGCGTTGTCTACTTGTCTCCCTACAATGAGCAGTTCTTC
TRBV5-1	NA	TRBJ1-4	NA	CASSLGLGGNEKLFF	TGCGCCAGCAGCTTGGGGCTCGGGGGGAATGAAAAACTGTTTTTT
TRBV6-2/TRBV6-3	NA	TRBJ2-6	NA	CASSYGGSGANVLTF	TGTGCCAGCAGTTACGGCGGCTCTGGGGCCAACGTCCTGACTTTC
TRBV20-1	NA	TRBJ1-1	NA	CSASAGVMMNTEAFF	TGCAGTGCTAGTGCAGGGGTGATGATGAACACTGAAGCTTTCTTT
TRBV5-5	TRBD2	TRBJ2-1	few	CASSLASGVWNEQFF	TGTGCCAGCAGCTTGGCTAGCGGGGTCTGGAATGAGCAGTTCTTC
TRBV7-2	TRBD1	TRBJ1-5	once	CASSLTQGASQPQHF	TGTGCCAGCAGCTTAACACAGGGGGCAAGTCAGCCCCAGCATTTT
TRBV5-1	NA	TRBJ1-2	NA	CASSLEGLSYGYTF	TGCGCCAGCAGCTTGGAGGGACTCTCTTATGGCTACACCTTC
TRBV9	TRBD1	TRBJ2-1	NA	CASSFSGTGNEQFF	TGTGCCAGCAGCTTTTCCGGGACAGGGAATGAGCAGTTCTTC
TRBV6-6	NA	TRBJ2-5	few	CASSPSSTQYF	TGTGCCAGCAGCCCCAGTTCGACCCAGTACTTC
TRBV5-1	TRBD1	TRBJ1-1	NA	CASTRAGGSNEAFF	TGCGCCAGCACTAGGGCAGGGGGGAGTAATGAAGCTTTCTTT
TRBV21-1	NA	TRBJ2-7	few	CASSKESRPSSSSYEQYF	TGTGCCAGCAGCAAAGAGTCCAGGCCTAGCTCAAGCTCCTACGAGCAGTACTTC
TRBV6-5	NA	TRBJ1-5	few	CASKLTDNQPQHF	TGTGCCAGCAAACTGACAGACAATCAGCCCCAGCATTTT
TRBV7-8	NA	TRBJ1-5	NA	CASSGGGDSYQPQHF	TGTGCCAGCAGCGGTGGTGGGGACTCCTATCAGCCCCAGCATTTT
TRBV7-3	NA	TRBJ2-5	NA	CASSVRVQETQYF	TGTGCCAGCAGCGTCCGGGTGCAAGAGACCCAGTACTTC
TRBV29-1	NA	TRBJ2-1	once	CSVEGGLVSYNEQFF	TGCAGCGTTGAAGGTGGACTGGTATCCTACAATGAGCAGTTCTTC
TRBV30	NA	TRBJ1-5	NA	CAWSPSPGTSNQPQHF	TGTGCCTGGAGCCCCTCTCCCGGGACAAGCAATCAGCCCCAGCATTTT
TRBV30	NA	TRBJ1-6	NA	CAWKSGETPKAFDSPLHF	TGTGCCTGGAAGAGCGGCGAAACCCCTAAAGCGTTTGATTCACCCCTCCACTTT
TRBV25-1	TRBD2	TRBJ2-1	NA	CASSEGTSGPNNEQFF	TGTGCCAGCAGTGAAGGGACTAGCGGGCCTAACAATGAGCAGTTCTTC
TRBV12-5	TRBD1	TRBJ2-1	once	CASGTGGYNEQFF	TGTGCTAGTGGAACAGGGGGCTACAATGAGCAGTTCTTC
TRBV19	TRBD1	TRBJ1-2	NA	CASSTGGDYGYTF	TGTGCCAGTAGTACAGGGGGCGACTATGGCTACACCTTC
TRBV2	NA	TRBJ2-6	NA	CASGQEAGANVLTF	TGTGCCAGTGGGCAGGAAGCCGGGGCCAACGTCCTGACTTTC
TRBV5-8	TRBD2	TRBJ2-5	few	CASSLGRGLAGQETQYF	TGTGCCAGCAGCTTAGGCCGGGGACTAGCGGGACAAGAGACCCAGTACTTC
TRBV5-1	TRBD1	TRBJ1-2	NA	CASSRGQGVYGYTF	TGCGCCAGCAGCAGGGGACAGGGAGTCTATGGCTACACCTTC
TRBV11-2	NA	TRBJ1-3	NA	CASRLIAGGNTIYF	TGTGCCAGCAGGTTAATAGCGGGGGGAAACACCATATATTTT
TRBV28	TRBD2	TRBJ2-7	few	CASTGWRENSYEQYF	TGTGCCAGCACCGGCTGGCGGGAGAATTCCTACGAGCAGTACTTC
TRBV5-4	TRBD2	TRBJ2-7	NA	CALLISGRASSFEQYF	TGTGCCCTTCTGATAAGCGGGAGGGCCTCTTCTTTCGAGCAGTACTTC
TRBV2	TRBD2	TRBJ2-7	few	CASISGTYEQYF	TGTGCCAGCATCAGCGGGACCTACGAGCAGTACTTC
TRBV5-1	TRBD2	TRBJ2-5	once	CASSPGLAGRQETQYF	TGCGCCAGCAGCCCTGGACTAGCGGGACGCCAAGAGACCCAGTACTTC
TRBV7-6	TRBD2	TRBJ2-5	NA	CASNKGPGGTQYF	TGTGCCAGCAACAAAGGACCGGGGGGGACCCAGTACTTC
TRBV10-1	NA	TRBJ2-5	NA	CASSGQFQETQYF	TGCGCCAGCAGTGGACAGTTCCAAGAGACCCAGTACTTC
TRBV19	TRBD1	TRBJ1-5	NA	CASSDRTGSGGNQPQHF	TGTGCCAGTAGTGATCGGACAGGGAGCGGGGGCAATCAGCCCCAGCATTTT
TRBV2	NA	TRBJ2-3	once	CASSAGWESDTQYF	TGTGCCAGCAGTGCGGGGTGGGAATCAGATACGCAGTATTTT
TRBV6-6	TRBD1	TRBJ1-5	NA	CASTAQGASNQPQHF	TGTGCCAGCACCGCCCAGGGGGCGAGCAATCAGCCCCAGCATTTT
TRBV9	TRBD2	TRBJ2-6	NA	CASSVTSAGGAGANVLTF	TGTGCCAGCAGCGTCACTTCAGCGGGAGGGGCTGGGGCCAACGTCCTGACTTTC
TRBV3-1/TRBV3-2	TRBD2	TRBJ2-7	few	CASTGGWDEQYF	TGTGCCAGTACGGGAGGATGGGACGAGCAGTACTTC
TRBV10-2	NA	TRBJ2-7	NA	CASGGAEQYF	TGCGCCAGCGGGGGGGCCGAGCAGTACTTC
TRBV9	TRBD2	TRBJ2-1	few	CASSPHPSSGSFEGHYNEQFF	TGTGCCAGCAGTCCACATCCCTCTAGCGGGAGCTTCGAGGGGCATTACAATGAGCAGTTCTTC
TRBV6-2/TRBV6-3	TRBD2	TRBJ2-1	NA	CASSSPGASGSYNEQFF	TGTGCCAGCAGTTCCCCCGGGGCTAGCGGGAGTTACAATGAGCAGTTCTTC
TRBV6-5	TRBD1	TRBJ2-5	NA	CASRETGQETQYF	TGTGCCAGCAGAGAGACAGGGCAAGAGACCCAGTACTTC